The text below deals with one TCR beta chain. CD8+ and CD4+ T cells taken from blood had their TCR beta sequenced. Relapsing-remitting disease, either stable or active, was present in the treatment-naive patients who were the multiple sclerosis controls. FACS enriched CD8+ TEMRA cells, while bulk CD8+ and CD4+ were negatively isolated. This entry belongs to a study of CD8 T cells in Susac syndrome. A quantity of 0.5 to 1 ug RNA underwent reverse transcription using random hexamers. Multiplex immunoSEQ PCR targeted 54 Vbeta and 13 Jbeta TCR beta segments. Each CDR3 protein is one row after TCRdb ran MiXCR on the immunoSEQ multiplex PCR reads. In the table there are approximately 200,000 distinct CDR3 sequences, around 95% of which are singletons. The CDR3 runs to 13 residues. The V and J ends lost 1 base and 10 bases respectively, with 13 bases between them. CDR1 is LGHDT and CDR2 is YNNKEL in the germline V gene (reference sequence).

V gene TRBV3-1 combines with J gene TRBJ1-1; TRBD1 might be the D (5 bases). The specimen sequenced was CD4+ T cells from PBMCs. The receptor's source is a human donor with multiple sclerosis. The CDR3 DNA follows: TGTGCCAGCAGCCAAGGGCAAGGGGCTACAGCTTTCTTT. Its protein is CASSQGQGATAFF.